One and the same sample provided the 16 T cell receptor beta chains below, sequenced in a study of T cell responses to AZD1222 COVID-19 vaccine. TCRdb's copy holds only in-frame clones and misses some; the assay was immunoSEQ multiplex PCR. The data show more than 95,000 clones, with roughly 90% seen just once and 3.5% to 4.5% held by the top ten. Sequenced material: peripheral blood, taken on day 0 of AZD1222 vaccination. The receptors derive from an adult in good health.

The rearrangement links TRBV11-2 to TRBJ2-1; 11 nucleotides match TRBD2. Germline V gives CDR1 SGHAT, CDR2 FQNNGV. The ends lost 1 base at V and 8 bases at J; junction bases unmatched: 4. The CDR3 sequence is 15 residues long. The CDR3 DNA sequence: TGTGCCAGCAGCTTAGTAGCGGGAGGGCCCTATGAGCAGTTCTTC. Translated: CASSLVAGGPYEQFF.

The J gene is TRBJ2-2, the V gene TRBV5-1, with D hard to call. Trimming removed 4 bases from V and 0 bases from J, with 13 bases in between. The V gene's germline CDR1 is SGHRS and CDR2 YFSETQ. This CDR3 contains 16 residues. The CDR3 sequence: CASSPDWLANTGELFF. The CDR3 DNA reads TGCGCCAGCAGCCCCGACTGGCTAGCGAACACCGGGGAGCTGTTTTTT.

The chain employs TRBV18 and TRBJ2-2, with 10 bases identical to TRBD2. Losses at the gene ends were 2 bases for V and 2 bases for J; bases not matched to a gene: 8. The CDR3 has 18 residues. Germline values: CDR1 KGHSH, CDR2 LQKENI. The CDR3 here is CASSPVPGLAYNTGELFF. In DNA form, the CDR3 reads TGTGCCAGCTCACCAGTTCCGGGACTAGCGTACAACACCGGGGAGCTGTTTTTT.

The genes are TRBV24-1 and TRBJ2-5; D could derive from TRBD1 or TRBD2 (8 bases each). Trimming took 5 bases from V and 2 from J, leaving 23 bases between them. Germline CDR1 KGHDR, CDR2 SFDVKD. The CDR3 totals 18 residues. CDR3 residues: CATSGLGTRTGKQETQYF. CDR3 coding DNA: TGTGCCACCAGTGGCCTTGGGACTAGGACAGGGAAACAAGAGACCCAGTACTTC.

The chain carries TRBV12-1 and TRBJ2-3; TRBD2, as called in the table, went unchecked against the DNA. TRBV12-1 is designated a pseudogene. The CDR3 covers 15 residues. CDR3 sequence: CASTIPVPLSGTQYF. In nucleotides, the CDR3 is TGTGCCAGCACCATCCCCGTGCCGTTAAGCGGTACGCAGTATTTT.

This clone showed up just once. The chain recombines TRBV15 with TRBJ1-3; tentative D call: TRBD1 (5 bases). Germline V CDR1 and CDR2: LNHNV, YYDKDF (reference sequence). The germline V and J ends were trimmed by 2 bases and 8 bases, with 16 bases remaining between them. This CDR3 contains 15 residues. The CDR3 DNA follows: TGTGCCACCAGCAGATCAACTCAGGGATCAGACACCATATATTTT. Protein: CATSRSTQGSDTIYF. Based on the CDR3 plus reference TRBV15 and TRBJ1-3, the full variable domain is DAMVIQNPRYQVTQFGKPVTLSCSQTLNHNVMYWYQQKSSQAPKLLFHYYDKDFNNEADTPDNFQSRRPNTSFCFLDIRSPGLGDTAMYLCATSRSTQGSDTIYFGEGSWLTVV.

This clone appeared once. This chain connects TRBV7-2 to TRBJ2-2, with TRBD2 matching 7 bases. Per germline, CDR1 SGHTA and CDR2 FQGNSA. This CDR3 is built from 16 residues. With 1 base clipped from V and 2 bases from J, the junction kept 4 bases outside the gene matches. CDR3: CASSLGGGGNTGELFF. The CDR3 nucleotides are TGTGCCAGCAGCTTAGGGGGCGGGGGAAACACCGGGGAGCTGTTTTTT.

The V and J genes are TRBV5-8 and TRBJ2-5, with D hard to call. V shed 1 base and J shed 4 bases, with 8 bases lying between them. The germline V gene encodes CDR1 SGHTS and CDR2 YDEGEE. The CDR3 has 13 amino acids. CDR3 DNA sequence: TGTGCCAGCAGCTTGTTGAAGAGAGAGACCCAGTACTTC. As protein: CASSLLKRETQYF.

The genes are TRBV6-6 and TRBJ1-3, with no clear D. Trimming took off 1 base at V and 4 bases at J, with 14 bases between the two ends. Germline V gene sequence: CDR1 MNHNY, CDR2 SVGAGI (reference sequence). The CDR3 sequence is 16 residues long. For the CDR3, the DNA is TGTGCCAGCAGTTACTTCCCGGGCGATATCGGAAACACCATATATTTT. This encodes CASSYFPGDIGNTIYF.

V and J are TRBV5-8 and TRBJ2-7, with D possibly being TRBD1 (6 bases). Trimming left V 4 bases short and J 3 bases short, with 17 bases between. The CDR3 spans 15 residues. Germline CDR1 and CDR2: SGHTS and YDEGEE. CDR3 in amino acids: CASSLQGTVNYEQYF. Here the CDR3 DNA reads TGTGCCAGCAGCCTGCAGGGGACGGTTAACTACGAGCAGTACTTC.

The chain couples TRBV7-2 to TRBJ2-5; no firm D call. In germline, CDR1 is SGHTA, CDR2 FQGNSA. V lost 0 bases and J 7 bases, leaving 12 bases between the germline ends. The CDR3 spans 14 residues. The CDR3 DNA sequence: TGTGCCAGCAGCTTAGCAGTTTCAAGCGTGACCCAGTACTTC. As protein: CASSLAVSSVTQYF.

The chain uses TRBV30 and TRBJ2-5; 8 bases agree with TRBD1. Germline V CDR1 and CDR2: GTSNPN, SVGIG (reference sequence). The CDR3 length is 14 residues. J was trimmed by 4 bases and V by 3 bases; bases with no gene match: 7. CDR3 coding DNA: TGTGCCTGGAGATTGTCAGGGGGCAGAGAGACCCAGTACTTC. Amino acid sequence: CAWRLSGGRETQYF. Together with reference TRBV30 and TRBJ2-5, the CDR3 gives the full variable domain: SQTIHQWPATLVQPVGSPLSLECTVEGTSNPNLYWYRQAAGRGLQLLFYSVGIGQISSEVPQNLSASRPQDRQFILSSKKLLLSDSGFYLCAWRLSGGRETQYFGPGTRLLVL.

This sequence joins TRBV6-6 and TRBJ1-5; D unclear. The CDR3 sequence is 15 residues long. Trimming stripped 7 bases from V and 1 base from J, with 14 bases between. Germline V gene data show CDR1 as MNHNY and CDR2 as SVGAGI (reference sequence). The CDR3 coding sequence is TGTGCCAGCACCGAAAGGGAGGGAAGCAATCAGCCCCAGCATTTT. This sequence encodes CASTEREGSNQPQHF.

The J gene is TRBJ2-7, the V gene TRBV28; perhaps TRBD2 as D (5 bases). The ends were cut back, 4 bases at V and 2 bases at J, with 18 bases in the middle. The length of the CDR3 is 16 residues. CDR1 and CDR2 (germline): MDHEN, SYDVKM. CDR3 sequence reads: CASSYPRGSPPYEQYF. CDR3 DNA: TGTGCCAGCAGTTACCCTCGGGGTAGTCCCCCCTACGAGCAGTACTTC.

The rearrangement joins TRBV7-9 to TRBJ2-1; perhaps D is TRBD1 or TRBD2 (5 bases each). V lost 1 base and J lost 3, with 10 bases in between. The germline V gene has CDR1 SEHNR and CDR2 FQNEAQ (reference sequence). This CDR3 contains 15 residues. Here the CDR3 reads CASSLGWGNYNEQFF. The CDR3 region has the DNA TGTGCCAGCAGCTTAGGTTGGGGGAACTACAATGAGCAGTTCTTC.

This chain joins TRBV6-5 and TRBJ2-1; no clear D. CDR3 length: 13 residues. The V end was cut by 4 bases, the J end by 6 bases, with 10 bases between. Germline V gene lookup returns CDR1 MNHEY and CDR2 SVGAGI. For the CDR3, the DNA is TGTGCCAGCAGTTTCGGGCTCATCAATGAGCAGTTCTTC. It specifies CASSFGLINEQFF.